This T cell receptor beta chain was retrieved from a study of blood T cells in healthy people across ages. With regard to this clonotype: Its antigen is undetermined.

Study-wide findings and caveats: From one million sequenced T cells, diversity estimates were lower bounds.

A sample-barcoded 5' primer and a J-beta primer mix were used in a second PCR of roughly 7 to 12 cycles. TCRdb fed the 5' RACE reads into MiXCR, producing one record per CDR3 protein. The sample shows about 800,000 distinct CDR3 sequences, 20% to 25% of them seen only once. The same data also went into a second study, on T cells of mothers and their children.

Sequencing was performed on blood. The sequence derives from a boy between 5 and 17 years old in good health.

This chain's CDR3 is CASKDRVQADTQYF. The CDR3 DNA reads as TGTGCCAGCAAAGACAGGGTTCAGGCAGATACGCAGTATTTT. The V gene is TRBV28, the J gene TRBJ2-3, with TRBD1 matching over 7 bases. The CDR3 totals 14 residues. Germline V lookup: CDR1 MDHEN, CDR2 SYDVKM. The junction had 8 bases not matched to a gene; V was cut back by 7 bases and J by 4 bases. Combining the CDR3 with reference TRBV28 and TRBJ2-3 gives the whole variable domain DVKVTQSSRYLVKRTGEKVFLECVQDMDHENMFWYRQDPGLGLRLIYFSYDVKMKEKGDIPEGYSVSREKKERFSLILESASTNQTSMYLCASKDRVQADTQYFGPGTRLTVL.